A single sample gave rise to the 29 T cell receptor beta chains below, sequenced in a study of blood T cell repertoires in COVID-19 (dated by TCRdb to 2020 to 2022). Library generation was performed with the immunoSEQ multiplex PCR assay. TCRdb holds this immuneACCESS table with in-frame rearrangements only. Some clones are missing; in checked studies, unresolved V genes explain under half, and the rest has no known cause. This sample has 240,000 or so clones in its table, and more than 75% of those were observed once. The ten largest account for 2.5% to 3.5% of the sample. The specimen sequenced was PBMCs or T cells enriched from blood (not recorded which). Receptors originate from a woman in her 40s with acute COVID-19.

The genes are TRBV6-5 and TRBJ1-6; perhaps TRBD1 as D (6 bases). V was shortened by 2 bases and J by 6 bases, with 11 bases between the two germline ends. The CDR3 loop spans 15 amino acids. The germline V gene has CDR1 MNHEY and CDR2 SVGAGI. CDR3 amino acids: CASSYRQETNSPLHF. CDR3 bases: TGTGCCAGCAGTTACCGACAGGAGACTAATTCACCCCTCCACTTT.

The CDR3 DNA sequence: TGTGCCAGCCAACAGGAGCGGGAGATAGGGGAGCAGTTCTTC. Its protein product is CASQQEREIGEQFF. The V and J genes are TRBV28 and TRBJ2-1, with TRBD2 matching over 8 bases. V shed 8 bases, J shed 10 bases, and the junction held 13 bases outside the gene matches. CDR3 size: 14 residues. The germline CDR1 and CDR2 sequences are MDHEN and SYDVKM.

The chain employs TRBV19 and TRBJ2-2, with D tentatively TRBD2 (6 bases). Germline values: CDR1 LNHDA, CDR2 SQIVND (reference sequence). CDR3 length equals 15 residues. Trimming removed 1 base from V and 1 base from J, with 7 bases in between. The CDR3 sequence is CASSIGEVNTGELFF. The CDR3 DNA reads TGTGCCAGTAGTATAGGGGAGGTGAACACCGGGGAGCTGTTTTTT.

The gene calls are TRBV5-1 and TRBJ1-2; 7 nucleotides match TRBD1. The CDR3 has 16 amino acids. The ends lost 5 bases at V and 6 bases at J; junction bases unmatched: 16. From germline, CDR1 is SGHRS and CDR2 YFSETQ. CDR3 protein: CASRTEQGFEGDGYTF. For the CDR3, the DNA is TGCGCCAGCAGGACCGAACAGGGGTTTGAGGGGGATGGCTACACCTTC.

This rearrangement joins TRBV3-1 (or the pseudogene TRBV3-2) to TRBJ2-1, with D possibly matching TRBD2 (5 bases). Trimming pared 1 base from V and 8 bases from J, leaving 15 bases between. Germline V gene sequence: CDR1 LGHDT, CDR2 YNNKEL (reference sequence). This CDR3 region has 15 residues. In DNA, the CDR3 is TGTGCCAGCAGCCAAGTCGGATGGGAGCGCCATGAGCAGTTCTTC. Encoded protein: CASSQVGWERHEQFF.

J is TRBJ2-1 and V is TRBV7-6, with TRBD2 matching 13 bases. The V segment lost 5 bases and the J segment 9 bases; nucleotides outside the gene matches: 10. The CDR3 runs 16 residues. The V gene's germline CDR1 is SGHVS and CDR2 FNYEAQ. The CDR3, as DNA: TGTGCCAGCAGCCTCTCGGGACTAGCGGGAAATCGTGAGCAGTTCTTC. Translating it yields CASSLSGLAGNREQFF.

This clone was found a few times. The chain combines TRBV2 with TRBJ2-2; TRBD1 might be the D (6 bases). The germline gives CDR1 SNHLY, CDR2 FYNNEI. This CDR3 has 14 residues. V was trimmed by 6 bases and J by 5 bases, leaving 13 bases between them. The chain's CDR3 is CASSLQGRTGELFF. CDR3 DNA sequence: TGTGCCAGCAGCTTACAGGGTCGGACCGGGGAGCTGTTTTTT.

This clone was observed once. V gene TRBV7-3 combines with J gene TRBJ2-3, with TRBD2 matching 7 bases. Germline trimming cut 1 base from V and 4 bases from J; bases unmatched to any gene: 5. Germline lookup yields CDR1 SGHTA and CDR2 FQGTGA. This CDR3 spans 15 amino acids. The CDR3 region has the DNA TGTGCCAGCAGCTTAAGCGGGGGTTTCCCAGATACGCAGTATTTT. Translation gives CASSLSGGFPDTQYF.

This CDR3 is CASSQGGTETQYF. DNA of the CDR3: TGTGCCAGCAGCCAAGGCGGCACAGAGACCCAGTACTTC. The rearrangement uses TRBV3-1 (or the pseudogene TRBV3-2) and TRBJ2-5; D is undetermined. The CDR3 spans 13 residues. Trimming pared 1 base from V and 4 bases from J, leaving 7 bases between. The germline CDR1 and CDR2 sequences are LGHDT and YNNKEL (reference sequence).

The chain combines TRBV30 with TRBJ1-1; 7 positions match TRBD1. CDR3 size: 14 residues. The germline gives CDR1 GTSNPN, CDR2 SVGIG (reference sequence). V dropped 3 bases and J dropped 4; count of bases not matched to a gene: 8. CDR3 bases: TGTGCCTGGAGGAGGATAGGGACAGTCACTGAAGCTTTCTTT. It codes for CAWRRIGTVTEAFF.

V is TRBV19 and J is TRBJ2-7; 7 nucleotides align to TRBD1. The V gene end was trimmed by 2 bases and the J gene end by 3 bases; junction bases not matched to a gene: 7. The V gene's germline CDR1 is LNHDA and CDR2 SQIVND (reference sequence). The CDR3 totals 15 residues. The CDR3 is CASSIMGTDYYEQYF. The DNA for the CDR3 is TGTGCCAGTAGTATAATGGGGACAGACTACTACGAGCAGTACTTC.

In this sample, this clone turned up a few times. V is TRBV29-1 and J is TRBJ1-2; 8 bases agree with TRBD1. V shed 5 bases and J 2 bases; nucleotides not matched to a gene: 4. CDR3 length equals 13 residues. Germline V gene sequence: CDR1 SQVTM, CDR2 ANQGSEA. CDR3 amino acids: CSVPRTGNYGYTF. In DNA, the CDR3 is TGCAGCGTTCCTAGGACAGGGAACTATGGCTACACCTTC.

CDR3 sequence reads: CASSQDGAGGAGANVLTF. The CDR3 bases are TGCGCCAGCAGCCAAGATGGGGCAGGGGGCGCCGGGGCCAACGTCCTGACTTTC. The V gene is TRBV4-1, the J gene TRBJ2-6, with TRBD1 matching over 8 bases. Germline V CDR1 and CDR2: MGHRA, YSYEKL. This CDR3 has 18 residues. Trimming removed 0 bases from V and 4 bases from J; junction bases left unmatched: 8.

This clone was found once. CDR3 in DNA: TGTGCCAGCAGCGTAGATGACTTAGACTACGAGCAGTACTTC. Translating gives CASSVDDLDYEQYF. The rearrangement joins TRBV9 to TRBJ2-7, with unresolved D. Per germline, CDR1 SGDLS and CDR2 YYNGEE. The V and J ends lost 0 bases and 3 bases respectively, with 10 bases between them. This CDR3 spans 14 amino acids.

CDR3 DNA: TGTGCCAGCAGCTTGACAGGGGGCCCCGGGGAGCTGTTTTTT. Residues: CASSLTGGPGELFF. The gene calls are TRBV27 and TRBJ2-2; 10 nucleotides agree with TRBD1. The J segment lost 6 bases and the V segment lost 6 bases, leaving 4 bases of the junction unmatched. Germline V lookup: CDR1 MNHEY, CDR2 SMNVEV (reference sequence). CDR3 length: 14 residues.

This sequence joins TRBV5-1 and TRBJ2-3, with D unresolved. Trimming took off 0 bases at V and 0 bases at J, with 5 bases between the two ends. In germline, CDR1 is SGHRS, CDR2 YFSETQ. This CDR3 spans 14 amino acids. The chain's CDR3 is CASSLVTSTDTQYF. CDR3 sequence (DNA): TGCGCCAGCAGCTTGGTTACTAGCACAGATACGCAGTATTTT.

The V gene is TRBV5-1, the J gene TRBJ2-7, with 8 bases that match TRBD2. CDR3 length: 16 residues. Germline CDR1 SGHRS, CDR2 YFSETQ. V dropped 3 bases and J dropped 7; count of bases not matched to a gene: 15. The CDR3 bases are TGCGCCAGCAGCTCCCGGGTGGAGCGGGGGTCTTATGAGCAGTACTTC. This codes for CASSSRVERGSYEQYF.

This sequence joins TRBV19 and TRBJ1-2; 7 nucleotides line up with TRBD1. V shed 8 bases, J shed 5 bases, and the junction held 8 bases outside the gene matches. The CDR3 length is 13 residues. CDR1 is LNHDA, CDR2 SQIVND, per germline (reference sequence). CDR3 region: CASLTGDSYGYTF. The CDR3 DNA reads TGTGCCAGTCTTACCGGGGACAGTTATGGCTACACCTTC. The full variable domain, its missing parts supplied by reference TRBV19 and TRBJ1-2, is DGGITQSPKYLFRKEGQNVTLSCEQNLNHDAMYWYRQDPGQGLRLIYYSQIVNDFQKGDIAEGYSVSREKKESFPLTVTSAQKNPTAFYLCASLTGDSYGYTFGSGTRLTVV.

J is TRBJ2-7 and V is TRBV7-6; D uncertain. The CDR3 is made up of 12 amino acids. V was clipped by 7 bases and J by 0 bases, with 7 bases between them. The germline CDR1 and CDR2 sequences are SGHVS and FNYEAQ. The CDR3 region has the DNA TGTGCCAGCACGAACATCTCCTACGAGCAGTACTTC. Translating it yields CASTNISYEQYF.

The chain has TRBV14 and TRBJ2-1, with D possibly matching TRBD2 (5 bases). The V and J ends lost 1 base and 9 bases respectively, with 10 bases between them. Germline V gives CDR1 SGHDN, CDR2 FVKESK. The CDR3 covers 13 residues. The CDR3 reads CASSQVLGSEQFF. The DNA for the CDR3 is TGTGCCAGCAGCCAAGTCTTGGGGAGTGAGCAGTTCTTC. Together with reference TRBV14 and TRBJ2-1, the CDR3 gives the full variable domain: EAGVTQFPSHSVIEKGQTVTLRCDPISGHDNLYWYRRVMGKEIKFLLHFVKESKQDESGMPNNRFLAERTGGTYSTLKVQPAELEDSGVYFCASSQVLGSEQFFGPGTRLTVL.

The genes are TRBV2 and TRBJ1-5, with 10 bases lining up with TRBD1. The CDR3 consists of 15 residues. Trimming took 6 bases from V and 5 from J; bases not matched to a gene: 7. CDR1 SNHLY and CDR2 FYNNEI come from the germline V gene. The DNA for the CDR3 is TGTGCCAGCAGACCCGGGACAGGGGCATATCAGCCCCAGCATTTT. It is translated as CASRPGTGAYQPQHF. The entire variable domain, with the rest obtained from reference TRBV2 and TRBJ1-5, is as follows: EPEVTQTPSHQVTQMGQEVILRCVPISNHLYFYWYRQILGQKVEFLVSFYNNEISEKSEIFDDQFSVERPDGSNFTLKIRSTKLEDSAMYFCASRPGTGAYQPQHFGDGTRLSIL.

This chain joins TRBV10-1 and TRBJ2-7, with TRBD2 identical over 11 bases. The germline V gene has CDR1 WNHNN and CDR2 SYGVQD (reference sequence). The CDR3 has 14 residues. V gave up 3 bases and J gave up 3 bases; unmatched junction bases: 1. The CDR3 sequence: CASSDSGRVYEQYF. The DNA for the CDR3 is TGCGCCAGCAGTGATAGCGGGAGGGTCTACGAGCAGTACTTC.

This sequence joins TRBV12-3 or TRBV12-4 and TRBJ1-6, with D unresolved. V was trimmed by 3 bases and J by 6 bases, leaving 6 bases between them. This CDR3 spans 13 amino acids. The CDR3 loop reads CASSFLSNSPLHF. CDR3 in DNA: TGTGCCAGCAGTTTTCTCAGTAATTCACCCCTCCACTTT.

The J gene is TRBJ2-5, the V gene TRBV5-5; TRBD2 matches at 11 bases. Trimming at V came to 4 bases and at J to 3 bases, leaving 5 bases not matched to a gene. The length of the CDR3 is 15 residues. CDR1 is SGHKS, CDR2 YYEKEE, per germline (reference sequence). The CDR3 here is CASSRSSGREETQYF. In nucleotides, the CDR3 is TGTGCCAGCAGCAGGAGTAGCGGGAGGGAAGAGACCCAGTACTTC.

This clone was recorded once. This chain joins TRBV2 and TRBJ2-3; TRBD2 might be the D (6 bases). Germline assignment: CDR1 SNHLY and CDR2 FYNNEI. The CDR3 covers 14 residues. V lost 4 bases to trimming and J lost 1 base, with 9 bases between them. The CDR3: CASSGGLGTDTQYF. The CDR3 DNA follows: TGTGCCAGCAGTGGGGGACTGGGCACAGATACGCAGTATTTT.

This clone was counted a single time. The V gene is TRBV5-4, the J gene TRBJ1-2, with D maybe TRBD1 (5 bases). Trimming took off 3 bases at V and 4 bases at J, with 19 bases between the two ends. The CDR3 contains 16 residues. The germline V gene encodes CDR1 SGHNT and CDR2 YYREEE (reference sequence). The CDR3 region is CASSSMGRERIYGYTF. The CDR3 DNA sequence: TGTGCCAGCAGCTCTATGGGCAGGGAAAGGATCTATGGCTACACCTTC. The variable domain in full, with the rest retrieved from reference TRBV5-4 and TRBJ1-2, is ETGVTQSPTHLIKTRGQQVTLRCSSQSGHNTVSWYQQALGQGPQFIFQYYREEENGRGNFPPRFSGLQFPNYSSELNVNALELDDSALYLCASSSMGRERIYGYTFGSGTRLTVV.

In DNA, the CDR3 is TGTGCCAGCAGCCCGGACAGGTTGACAGATACGCAGTATTTT. Encoded protein: CASSPDRLTDTQYF. This sequence joins TRBV7-9 and TRBJ2-3; the match to TRBD1 covers 7 bases. CDR1 SEHNR and CDR2 FQNEAQ come from the germline V gene (reference sequence). This CDR3 contains 14 residues. V shed 5 bases, J shed 3 bases, and the junction held 5 bases outside the gene matches.

The chain recombines TRBV30 with TRBJ1-2; 8 bases align to TRBD1. This CDR3 has 13 residues. The germline gives CDR1 GTSNPN, CDR2 SVGIG (reference sequence). V dropped 1 base and J dropped 4; count of bases not matched to a gene: 2. The CDR3 DNA reads TGTGCCTGGAGTGCCGGGACAGGCTATGGCTACACCTTC. Its protein is CAWSAGTGYGYTF.

The rearrangement uses TRBV3-1 (or the pseudogene TRBV3-2) and TRBJ1-1; D unresolved. Germline loops: CDR1 LGHDT, CDR2 YNNKEL (reference sequence). The CDR3 loop spans 14 amino acids. V dropped 2 bases and J dropped 0 bases, with 7 bases sitting between them. The CDR3 DNA is TGTGCCAGCAGCCAATCCCGGTTGAACACTGAAGCTTTCTTT. This translates into CASSQSRLNTEAFF.